This TCR beta chain derives from a study of human T cells and chemical hapten exposure. TCRdb analysed the RACE reads with MiXCR anew, one entry per CDR3 protein. The sample contains 80,000 to 100,000 distinct CDR3 sequences, about 10% of which appear only once. Time point indicated: healthy volunteer bleed at 2 weeks. Unfractionated whole blood was the source from which total RNA was extracted. Trimming cost V 5 bases and J 6 bases; bases outside gene matches: 9. The CDR3 is 15 residues long. Germline lookup yields CDR1 MNHEY and CDR2 SMNVEV (reference sequence). This clonotype was counted only a few times.

Sequencing was performed on whole blood. This chain uses TRBV27 with TRBJ2-7; 11 bases align to TRBD2. This clonotype originated in a female donor in good health. Some clones in this sample may be carry-over from other donors' samples. The CDR3 nucleotides are TGTGCCAGCAGTCCTACGACTAGCGGGACTCCCGAGCAGTACTTC. It encodes CASSPTTSGTPEQYF.